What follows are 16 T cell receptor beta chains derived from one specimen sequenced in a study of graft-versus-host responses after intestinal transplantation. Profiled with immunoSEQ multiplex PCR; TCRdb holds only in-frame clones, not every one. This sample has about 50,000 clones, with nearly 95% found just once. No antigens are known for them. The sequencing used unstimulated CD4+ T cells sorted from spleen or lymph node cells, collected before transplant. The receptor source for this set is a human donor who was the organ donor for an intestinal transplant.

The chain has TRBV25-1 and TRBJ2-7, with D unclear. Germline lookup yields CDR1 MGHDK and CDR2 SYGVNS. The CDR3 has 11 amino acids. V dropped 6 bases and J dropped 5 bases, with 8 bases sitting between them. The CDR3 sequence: CASRATDEQYF. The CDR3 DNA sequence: TGTGCCAGCAGAGCTACGGACGAGCAGTACTTC.

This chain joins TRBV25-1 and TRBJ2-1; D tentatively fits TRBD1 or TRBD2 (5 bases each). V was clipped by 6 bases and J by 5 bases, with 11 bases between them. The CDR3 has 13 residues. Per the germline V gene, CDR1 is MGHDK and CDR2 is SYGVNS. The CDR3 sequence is CASRELGDNEQFF. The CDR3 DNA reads TGTGCCAGCAGGGAGTTGGGGGACAATGAGCAGTTCTTC.

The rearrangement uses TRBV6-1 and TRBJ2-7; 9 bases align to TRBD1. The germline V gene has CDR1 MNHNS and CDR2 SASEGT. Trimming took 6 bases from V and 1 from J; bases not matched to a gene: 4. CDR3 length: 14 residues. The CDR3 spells CASRGDRGSYEQYF. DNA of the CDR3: TGTGCCAGCAGGGGCGACAGGGGGTCCTACGAGCAGTACTTC.

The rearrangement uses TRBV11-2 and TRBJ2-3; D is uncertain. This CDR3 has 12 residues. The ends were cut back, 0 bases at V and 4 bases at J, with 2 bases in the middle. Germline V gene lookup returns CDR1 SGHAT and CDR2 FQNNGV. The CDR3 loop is CASSLEPDTQYF. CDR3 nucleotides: TGTGCCAGCAGCTTAGAACCAGATACGCAGTATTTT.

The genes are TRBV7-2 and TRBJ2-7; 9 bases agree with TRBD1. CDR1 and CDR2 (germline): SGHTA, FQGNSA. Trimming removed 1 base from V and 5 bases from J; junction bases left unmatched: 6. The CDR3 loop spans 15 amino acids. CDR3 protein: CASSLENRGLDEQYF. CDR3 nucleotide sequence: TGTGCCAGCAGCTTAGAAAACAGGGGGCTCGACGAGCAGTACTTC.

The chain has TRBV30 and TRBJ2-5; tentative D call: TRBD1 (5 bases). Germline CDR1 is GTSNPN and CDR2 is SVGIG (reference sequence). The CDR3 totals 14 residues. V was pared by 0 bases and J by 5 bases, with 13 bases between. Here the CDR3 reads CAWSVWQGSETQYF. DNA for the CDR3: TGTGCCTGGAGTGTTTGGCAGGGCTCGGAGACCCAGTACTTC.

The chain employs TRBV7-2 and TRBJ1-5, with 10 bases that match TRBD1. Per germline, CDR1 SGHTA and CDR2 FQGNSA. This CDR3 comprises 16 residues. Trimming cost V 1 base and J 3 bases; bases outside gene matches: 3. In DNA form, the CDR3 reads TGTGCCAGCAGCTTAGTTGGGACAGGGGACAATCAGCCCCAGCATTTT. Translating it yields CASSLVGTGDNQPQHF.

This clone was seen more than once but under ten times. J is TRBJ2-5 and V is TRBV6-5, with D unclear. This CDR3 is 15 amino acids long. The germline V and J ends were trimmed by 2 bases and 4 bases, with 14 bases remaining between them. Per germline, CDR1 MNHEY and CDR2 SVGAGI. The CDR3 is CASSYVRGLSETQYF. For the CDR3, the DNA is TGTGCCAGCAGTTACGTGCGTGGGTTGTCAGAGACCCAGTACTTC.

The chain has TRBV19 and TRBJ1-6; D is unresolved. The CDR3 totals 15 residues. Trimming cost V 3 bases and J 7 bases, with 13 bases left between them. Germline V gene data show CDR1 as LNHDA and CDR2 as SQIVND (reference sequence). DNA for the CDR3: TGTGCCAGTAGTATTATTGGGGTCGAGAATTCACCCCTCCACTTT. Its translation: CASSIIGVENSPLHF.

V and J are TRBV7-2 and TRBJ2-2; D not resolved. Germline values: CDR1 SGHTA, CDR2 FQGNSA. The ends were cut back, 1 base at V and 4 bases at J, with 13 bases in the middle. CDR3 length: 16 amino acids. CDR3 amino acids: CASSLVTGSSTGELFF. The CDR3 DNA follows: TGTGCCAGCAGCTTAGTAACGGGCAGCTCCACCGGGGAGCTGTTTTTT.

CDR3 coding DNA: TGTGCCAGCAGACCGACAGTGAACTATGGCTACACCTTC. Translation: CASRPTVNYGYTF. V gene TRBV28 combines with J gene TRBJ1-2; maybe TRBD1 (5 bases). The ends were cut back, 6 bases at V and 2 bases at J, with 10 bases in the middle. CDR1 is MDHEN, CDR2 SYDVKM, per germline. The CDR3 loop spans 13 amino acids.

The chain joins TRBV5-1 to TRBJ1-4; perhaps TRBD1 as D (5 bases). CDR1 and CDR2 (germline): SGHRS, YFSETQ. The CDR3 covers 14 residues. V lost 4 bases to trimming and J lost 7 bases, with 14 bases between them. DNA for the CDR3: TGCGCCAGCAGCCAGGGACTTGCACCTGAAAAACTGTTTTTT. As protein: CASSQGLAPEKLFF.

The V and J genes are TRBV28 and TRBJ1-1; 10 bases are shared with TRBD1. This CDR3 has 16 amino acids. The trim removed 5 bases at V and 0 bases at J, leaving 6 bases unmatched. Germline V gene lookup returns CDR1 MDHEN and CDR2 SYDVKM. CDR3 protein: CASSPGTGVMNTEAFF. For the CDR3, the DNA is TGTGCCAGCAGTCCCGGGACAGGGGTCATGAACACTGAAGCTTTCTTT.

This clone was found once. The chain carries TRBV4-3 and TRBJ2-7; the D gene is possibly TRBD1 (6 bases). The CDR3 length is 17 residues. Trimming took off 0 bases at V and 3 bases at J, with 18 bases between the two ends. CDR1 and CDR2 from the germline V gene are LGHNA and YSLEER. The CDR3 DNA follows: TGCGCCAGCAGCCAAGACAGGGGAGCGGCAGCCAGCTACGAGCAGTACTTC. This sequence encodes CASSQDRGAAASYEQYF.

The CDR3 DNA is TGTGCCAGCAGCCCTCACAGGGCTAATTCACCCCTCCACTTT. As protein: CASSPHRANSPLHF. The rearrangement uses TRBV9 and TRBJ1-6, with D perhaps matching TRBD1 (6 bases). Germline-derived CDR1 and CDR2 are SGDLS and YYNGEE. Trimming stripped 4 bases from V and 6 bases from J, with 11 bases between. The length of the CDR3 is 14 residues.

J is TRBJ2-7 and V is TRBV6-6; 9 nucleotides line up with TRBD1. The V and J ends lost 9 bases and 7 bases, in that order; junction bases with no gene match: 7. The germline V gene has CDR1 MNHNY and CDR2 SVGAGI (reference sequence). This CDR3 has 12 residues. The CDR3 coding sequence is TGTGCCAGTGGTACAGGGGGCGTGGAGCAGTACTTC. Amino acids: CASGTGGVEQYF.